This TCR beta chain was retrieved from a study of CD4 and CD8 cells across lung adenocarcinoma regions. The germline V gene encodes CDR1 MNHNS and CDR2 SASEGT. CDR3 length: 13 residues. TCRdb redid the calling of the PCR reads with MiXCR, one entry per CDR3 protein. The profile shows 3,500 to 4,500 distinct CDR3 sequences, roughly 66% of them singletons. Donors had localized lung adenocarcinoma, a non-small cell lung cancer. The specimen sequenced was CD4+ T cells from the center of a lung tumor. The receptor comes from a male donor with lung adenocarcinoma. The CD4 and CD8 labels of this study may be unreliable. The genes are TRBV6-1 and TRBJ2-7; tentative D call: TRBD2 (6 bases). The DNA end favors TRBJ2-1, so the J call may be wrong. The CDR3 loop is CASRGTGYNEQFF. The DNA of the CDR3 is TGTGCCAGCCGGGGGACCGGCTACAATGAGCAGTTCTTC.